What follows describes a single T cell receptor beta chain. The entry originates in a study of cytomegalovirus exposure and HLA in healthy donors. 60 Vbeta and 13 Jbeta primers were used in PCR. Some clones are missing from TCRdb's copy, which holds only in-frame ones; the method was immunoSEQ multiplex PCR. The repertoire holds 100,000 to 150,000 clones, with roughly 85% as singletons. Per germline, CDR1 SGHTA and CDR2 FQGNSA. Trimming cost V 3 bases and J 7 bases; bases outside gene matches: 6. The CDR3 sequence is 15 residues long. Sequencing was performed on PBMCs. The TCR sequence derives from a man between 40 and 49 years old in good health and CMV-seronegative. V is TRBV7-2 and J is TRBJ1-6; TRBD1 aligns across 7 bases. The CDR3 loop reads CASSFRGGENSPLHF. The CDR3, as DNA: TGTGCCAGCAGCTTTAGAGGGGGCGAGAATTCACCCCTCCACTTT.